The 16 T cell receptor beta chains below were found in one sample sequenced in a study of T cells after yellow fever vaccination. TCRdb re-called the 5' RACE reads with MiXCR, one entry per CDR3 protein. The table includes 25,000 to 30,000 distinct CDR3 sequences, 5.5% detected once. Specimen: PBMCs, either bulk or a sorted T-cell subset (CD4+, CD8+, memory, or dextramer-sorted; not recorded which), collected 15 days after the yellow fever booster vaccination. The receptors come from a man under 40 who received the YFV17D yellow fever vaccine.

There are many counts of this clonotype. This chain connects TRBV7-2 to TRBJ2-1, with TRBD2 matching over 9 bases. The V and J ends lost 4 bases and 8 bases, in that order; junction bases with no gene match: 9. The CDR3 sequence is 15 residues long. CDR1 is SGHTA, CDR2 FQGNSA, per germline. CDR3 bases: TGTGCCAGCAGCTGGACTAGCGCCCCTGAGGATGAGCAGTTCTTC. Translating it yields CASSWTSAPEDEQFF.

The sample holds many counts of this clonotype. The V call is TRBV9, the J call TRBJ2-5; 7 nucleotides match TRBD1. V was pared by 3 bases and J by 1 base, with 3 bases of the junction left unmatched. The CDR3 runs to 14 residues. Germline CDR1 SGDLS, CDR2 YYNGEE. The CDR3 bases are TGTGCCAGCAGCGCGACAGGGATCCAAGAGACCCAGTACTTC. Protein: CASSATGIQETQYF.

Ten or more counts support this clonotype. J is TRBJ2-1 and V is TRBV5-6; the D gene is possibly TRBD2 (6 bases). This CDR3 has 16 amino acids. Trimming took off 4 bases at V and 4 bases at J, with 18 bases between the two ends. Germline V gene sequence: CDR1 SGHDT, CDR2 YYEEEE. CDR3 sequence (DNA): TGTGCCAGCAGCCCGATGGAGGGGCCACGATACAATGAGCAGTTCTTC. Translating it yields CASSPMEGPRYNEQFF.

This clonotype has a count of ten or more. The V call is TRBV20-1, the J call TRBJ2-2; D perhaps matches TRBD2 (6 bases). Germline-derived CDR1 and CDR2 are DFQATT and SNEGSKA (reference sequence). The CDR3 totals 16 residues. V lost 0 bases and J lost 7, with 18 bases in between. The CDR3 bases are TGCAGTGCTAGAGATCGGGGTTCGGGCGGGGTCGGGGAGCTGTTTTTT. As protein: CSARDRGSGGVGELFF.

By share, this clonotype ranks as medium-sized (0.01 to 0.1%). The genes are TRBV7-2 and TRBJ1-2; 7 positions agree with TRBD1. This CDR3 spans 15 amino acids. Germline CDR1 reads SGHTA; CDR2 reads FQGNSA. J was trimmed by 7 bases and V by 5 bases; bases with no gene match: 13. The CDR3 nucleotides are TGTGCCAGCAGCCCCCGGTCGCAGGGGGACGGTGGCTACACCTTC. Translating gives CASSPRSQGDGGYTF.

Within the sample, this clonotype is medium-sized (0.01 to 0.1%). The chain uses TRBV5-1 and TRBJ2-3, with 10 bases lining up with TRBD2. The trim removed 4 bases at V and 3 bases at J, leaving 5 bases unmatched. The CDR3 sequence is 15 residues long. CDR1 and CDR2 from the germline V gene are SGHRS and YFSETQ. CDR3 in DNA: TGCGCCAGCAGCGACCTAGCGGGAGAGACAGATACGCAGTATTTT. Protein sequence: CASSDLAGETDTQYF.

This clonotype was detected many times. The rearrangement joins TRBV5-5 to TRBJ2-1; D call uncertain. Germline V gives CDR1 SGHKS, CDR2 YYEKEE (reference sequence). With 1 base removed from V and 4 bases from J, the gap between germline ends came to 6 bases. CDR3 length: 13 residues. For the CDR3, the DNA is TGTGCCAGCAGCTTGAGGCTATACAATGAGCAGTTCTTC. Protein product: CASSLRLYNEQFF.

This clonotype was detected many times. V gene TRBV7-8 combines with J gene TRBJ2-3; the D gene is possibly TRBD2 (6 bases). CDR3 length: 13 amino acids. Trimming pared 7 bases from V and 2 bases from J, leaving 10 bases between. Germline V gene sequence: CDR1 SGHVS, CDR2 FQNEAQ. CDR3 loop: CASNRGLTDTQYF. The CDR3 region has the DNA TGTGCCAGCAACCGGGGACTCACAGATACGCAGTATTTT. The variable domain in full, completed from reference TRBV7-8 and TRBJ2-3, reads GAGVSQSPRYKVAKRGQDVALRCDPISGHVSLFWYQQALGQGPEFLTYFQNEAQLDKSGLPSDRFFAERPEGSVSTLKIQRTQQEDSAVYLCASNRGLTDTQYFGPGTRLTVL.

This clonotype was counted a few times. The chain uses TRBV6-4 and TRBJ2-2, with TRBD1 matching over 9 bases. The J segment lost 1 base and the V segment lost 7 bases, leaving 4 bases of the junction unmatched. Germline V gene lookup returns CDR1 MRHNA and CDR2 SNTAGT. CDR3 length: 15 residues. The CDR3 protein is CASTATGGNTGELFF. The CDR3 DNA reads TGTGCCAGCACCGCGACAGGGGGGAACACCGGGGAGCTGTTTTTT.

Ten or more counts support this clonotype. The CDR3 loop reads CASSQATPGLAGVSGEQYF. CDR3 nucleotides: TGCGCCAGCAGCCAAGCTACCCCCGGACTAGCGGGAGTGTCGGGGGAGCAGTACTTC. V usage is TRBV4-3 and J usage is TRBJ2-7, with 13 bases identical to TRBD2. Germline V gene data show CDR1 as LGHNA and CDR2 as YSLEER. Trimming cost V 1 base and J 7 bases; bases outside gene matches: 16. The CDR3 has 19 residues.

This clonotype showed up many times. This sequence joins TRBV7-2 and TRBJ2-3; 8 positions agree with TRBD1. This CDR3 has 17 residues. V was clipped by 4 bases and J by 4 bases; unmatched bases: 13. Germline CDR1 SGHTA, CDR2 FQGNSA. The CDR3 bases are TGTGCCAGCAGCTCAATGCCTGGGACAGGTCTTCCAGATACGCAGTATTTT. Translating it yields CASSSMPGTGLPDTQYF. Full variable domain (rest looked up from reference TRBV7-2 and TRBJ2-3): GAGVSQSPSNKVTEKGKDVELRCDPISGHTALYWYRQSLGQGLEFLIYFQGNSAPDKSGLPSDRFSAERTGGSVSTLTIQRTQQEDSAVYLCASSSMPGTGLPDTQYFGPGTRLTVL.

This clonotype was recorded many times. This chain links TRBV12-3 or TRBV12-4 with TRBJ2-2; D call uncertain. This CDR3 spans 14 amino acids. The V end was cut by 4 bases, the J end by 3 bases, with 9 bases between. The CDR3 sequence is CASSYAEYTGELFF. DNA of the CDR3: TGTGCCAGCAGTTATGCAGAGTACACCGGGGAGCTGTTTTTT.

V is TRBV10-2 and J is TRBJ2-5, with D tentatively TRBD1 (6 bases). Trimming stripped 5 bases from V and 5 bases from J, with 12 bases between. This CDR3 has 13 amino acids. CDR1 WSHSY and CDR2 SAAADI come from the germline V gene. Here the CDR3 DNA reads TGCGCCAGCAGTCGGACAGTTTATGAGACCCAGTACTTC. It encodes CASSRTVYETQYF.

This clonotype was picked up many times. The J gene is TRBJ2-3, the V gene TRBV20-1; D call uncertain. This CDR3 region has 12 residues. Trimming removed 7 bases from V and 6 bases from J, with 14 bases in between. Germline values: CDR1 DFQATT, CDR2 SNEGSKA (reference sequence). The CDR3 sequence: CSELTLGDTQYF. CDR3 nucleotides: TGCAGTGAGCTCACCCTAGGGGATACGCAGTATTTT.

Of note for this clonotype: A much larger clone is a single base away; this may be a read error. The chain recombines TRBV7-9 with TRBJ2-5; 10 bases are a match to TRBD2. The CDR3 is 14 residues long. With V trimmed by 5 bases and J by 5 bases, 5 bases remained unmatched. The V gene's germline CDR1 is SEHNR and CDR2 FQNEAQ (reference sequence). CDR3 in amino acids: CASSRLAGHETQYF. CDR3 coding DNA: TGTGCCAGCAGCCGACTAGCGGGTCACGAGACCCAGTACTTC.

Ten or more counts support this clonotype. This chain uses TRBV20-1 with TRBJ2-1, with TRBD1 matching 8 bases. Losses at the gene ends were 5 bases for V and 12 bases for J; bases not matched to a gene: 12. The CDR3 is made up of 13 amino acids. Germline V CDR1 and CDR2: DFQATT, SNEGSKA (reference sequence). The CDR3 loop is CSAPRDRKSAQFF. In DNA form, the CDR3 reads TGCAGTGCTCCTCGGGACAGGAAGAGTGCGCAGTTCTTC.